This TCR beta chain was recovered during a study of response to subunit inactivated influenza vaccine. Study conclusions and caveats: There was a suggestion from the authors that each seasonal influenza vaccination recruits few new T cells.

In TCRdb, the RT-PCR reads were re-called with MiXCR into one record per CDR3 protein. Altogether about 570,000 distinct CDR3 sequences are present, about 10% being singletons, with the ten largest covering about 10%. This clonotype was found a few times. Its specificity is unknown. The CDR3 is 14 amino acids. The V gene's germline CDR1 is MNHEY and CDR2 SMNVEV (reference sequence). V was trimmed by 1 base and J by 6 bases, leaving 11 bases between them. The sequencing here drew on PBMCs from blood, taken on the day of vaccination. This chain links TRBV27 with TRBJ2-3; D unclear. The receptor's source is a man aged 45 to 65 who received an inactivated influenza vaccine. The CDR3: CASSLYGLGDTQYF. In DNA, the CDR3 is TGTGCCAGCAGTTTATACGGGCTTGGGGATACGCAGTATTTT.